The next 24 T cell receptor beta chains were all read from a single sample in a study of T-cell reconstitution after alpha-beta-depleted transplantation in children (dated by TCRdb to between 2015 and 2016). Library method: PCR. Data came from an Illumina HiSeq 2500. TCR library preparation used molecular barcoding, with unique molecular identifiers applied to normalize quantification of the TCRbeta repertoire. The public reads were reprocessed in TCRdb via fastp at Q25 and MiXCR, keeping in-frame beta chains. Rows are unified per CDR3 protein, each entry keeping the most common DNA and genes. The sample table holds roughly 350,000 distinct CDR3 sequences, of which 10% were seen once. Of the sample, less than 2.5% is held by the ten largest clones. Sequences were derived from PBMCs from the stem cell graft donor, sampled from the stem cell graft. The receptor set was obtained from a human donor who donated a stem cell graft to a child with acute lymphoblastic leukemia.

This clonotype has more than one count but fewer than ten. This chain joins TRBV9 and TRBJ2-3; TRBD2 aligns across 11 bases. CDR3 length equals 16 residues. The germline CDR1 and CDR2 sequences are SGDLS and YYNGEE. The junction had 8 bases not matched to a gene; V was cut back by 3 bases and J by 5 bases. CDR3 region: CASSDRLAGRVDTQYF. For the CDR3, the DNA is TGTGCCAGCAGCGACCGACTAGCGGGACGGGTAGATACGCAGTATTTT.

Only a few counts were recorded for this clonotype. The chain carries TRBV5-1 and TRBJ2-2, with D unclear. Germline V lookup: CDR1 SGHRS, CDR2 YFSETQ. Trimming removed 0 bases at V and 5 bases at J, with 14 bases between. This CDR3 region has 16 residues. CDR3 coding DNA: TGCGCCAGCAGCTTGGTATCCAGGCCGAGTACCGGGGAGCTGTTTTTT. This encodes CASSLVSRPSTGELFF.

The rearrangement links TRBV7-9 to TRBJ2-1; either TRBD1 or TRBD2 may supply D (5 bases each). Germline V CDR1 and CDR2: SEHNR, FQNEAQ (reference sequence). This CDR3 is built from 16 residues. With 5 bases removed from V and 3 bases from J, the gap between germline ends came to 17 bases. The DNA for the CDR3 is TGTGCCAGCAGCCTCAAACCGGGACGGAGCTACAATGAGCAGTTCTTC. Translation gives CASSLKPGRSYNEQFF.

There are many counts of this clonotype. This CDR3 reads CSARVASGTPDEQYF. CDR3 DNA: TGCAGTGCTAGAGTGGCTAGCGGGACCCCCGACGAGCAGTACTTC. The chain couples TRBV20-1 to TRBJ2-7, with 9 bases fitting TRBD2. The CDR3 length is 15 residues. CDR1 and CDR2 from the germline V gene are DFQATT and SNEGSKA (reference sequence). Trimming removed 1 base from V and 5 bases from J; junction bases left unmatched: 9.

The rearrangement links TRBV7-9 to TRBJ2-7; D possibly corresponds to TRBD2 (5 bases). The germline gives CDR1 SEHNR, CDR2 FQNEAQ (reference sequence). The V and J ends lost 2 bases and 7 bases respectively, with 18 bases between them. The CDR3 is 15 amino acids. The CDR3 protein is CASSLNGAQAGEQYF. The CDR3 coding sequence is TGTGCCAGCAGCTTAAACGGAGCCCAGGCGGGTGAGCAGTACTTC.

This clonotype has a count of ten or more. This rearrangement joins TRBV12-3 or TRBV12-4 to TRBJ2-1, with D perhaps matching TRBD1 or TRBD2 (5 bases each). V lost 4 bases to trimming and J lost 7 bases, with 5 bases between them. CDR3 length: 11 amino acids. In DNA, the CDR3 is TGTGCCAGCAGTTGGGGGAATGAGCAGTTCTTC. As protein: CASSWGNEQFF.

This chain links TRBV6-5 with TRBJ1-6, with TRBD1 identical over 7 bases. Losses at the gene ends were 0 bases for V and 10 bases for J; bases not matched to a gene: 6. CDR3 size: 15 residues. The germline gives CDR1 MNHEY, CDR2 SVGAGI. CDR3 sequence: CASSYSGTAWSPLHF. CDR3 DNA sequence: TGTGCCAGCAGTTACTCCGGGACAGCTTGGTCACCCCTCCACTTT.

In its sample, this clonotype was seen a few times. J is TRBJ2-1 and V is TRBV7-9; TRBD2 matches 11 bases. CDR1 is SEHNR, CDR2 FQNEAQ, per germline (reference sequence). The V and J ends lost 5 bases and 0 bases, in that order; junction bases with no gene match: 3. The CDR3 contains 16 residues. CDR3 loop: CASSATSGDSYNEQFF. The CDR3 bases are TGTGCCAGCAGCGCGACTAGCGGGGACTCCTACAATGAGCAGTTCTTC.

This clonotype was observed a handful of times. The chain is built from TRBV4-1 and TRBJ1-6; D not resolved. V was shortened by 2 bases and J by 7 bases, with 12 bases between the two germline ends. This CDR3 contains 15 residues. Germline CDR1 and CDR2: MGHRA and YSYEKL. CDR3 loop: CASSQLGSANSPLHF. CDR3 DNA: TGCGCCAGCAGCCAACTGGGCTCGGCGAATTCACCCCTCCACTTT.

This clonotype occurred many times. The V and J genes are TRBV27 and TRBJ2-4; D may be TRBD1 or TRBD2 (5 bases each). Germline loops: CDR1 MNHEY, CDR2 SMNVEV (reference sequence). Trimming pared 2 bases from V and 12 bases from J, leaving 17 bases between. This CDR3 spans 14 amino acids. This chain's CDR3 is CASSLGGPPSSQYF. CDR3 nucleotides: TGTGCCAGCAGTTTAGGGGGACCTCCGTCTTCTCAGTACTTC.

This CDR3 is CASSLWEATGELFF. The DNA for the CDR3 is TGTGCCAGCAGTTTATGGGAGGCCACCGGGGAGCTGTTTTTT. V gene TRBV12-3 or TRBV12-4 combines with J gene TRBJ2-2, with D possibly TRBD2 on 6 matching bases. V was pared by 2 bases and J by 4 bases, with 8 bases between. CDR3 size: 14 residues.

In the case of this clonotype: Possible read error: a much larger clone is one base away. V and J are TRBV5-6 and TRBJ2-6; 7 nucleotides line up with TRBD1. This CDR3 comprises 15 residues. Germline V CDR1 and CDR2: SGHDT, YYEEEE. CDR3 in DNA: TGTGCCAGCAGCCCTGACAGGGCCGAGGCCAACGGCCTGACTTTC. Translation: CASSPDRAEANGLTF.

This rearrangement joins TRBV11-1 to TRBJ2-7; TRBD1 matches at 8 bases. The CDR3 sequence is 18 residues long. V was pared by 0 bases and J by 4 bases, with 14 bases of the junction left unmatched. The germline V gene encodes CDR1 SGHAT and CDR2 FQDESV (reference sequence). In nucleotides, the CDR3 is TGTGCCAGCAGCTTAGCCGGAACAATCGGGACAGGCGGTTACGAGCAGTACTTC. Amino acid sequence: CASSLAGTIGTGGYEQYF.

The chain couples TRBV29-1 to TRBJ2-5; D ambiguous. V was cut by 4 bases and J by 1 base, with 13 bases left in between. The CDR3 consists of 14 residues. The germline V gene encodes CDR1 SQVTM and CDR2 ANQGSEA. CDR3 DNA: TGCAGCGTTGTTGGCAGCGCACTCCAAGAGACCCAGTACTTC. Translated: CSVVGSALQETQYF.

V is TRBV12-3 or TRBV12-4 and J is TRBJ2-3; a possible D gene is TRBD2 (7 bases). The V gene lost 5 bases and the J gene lost 7 bases, with 19 bases spanning the gap. The CDR3 is made up of 15 amino acids. The CDR3 nucleotides are TGTGCCAGCAGTATCGAGGGGGGGCTACGTTATACGCAGTATTTT. Translating it yields CASSIEGGLRYTQYF.

The rearrangement uses TRBV28 and TRBJ2-5, with 7 bases that match TRBD1. V shed 5 bases, J shed 1 base, and the junction held 7 bases outside the gene matches. Germline-derived CDR1 and CDR2 are MDHEN and SYDVKM. The CDR3 length is 15 residues. CDR3 bases: TGTGCCAGCAGTAACCTACAGGGGACCCAAGAGACCCAGTACTTC. Translating it yields CASSNLQGTQETQYF.

This clonotype was counted ten times or more. The chain links TRBV7-9 to TRBJ2-5; 10 bases are a match to TRBD2. Germline V gene sequence: CDR1 SEHNR, CDR2 FQNEAQ (reference sequence). V shed 2 bases, J shed 5 bases, and the junction held 8 bases outside the gene matches. CDR3 length: 16 amino acids. This chain's CDR3 is CASSLRFPSGSETQYF. In DNA, the CDR3 is TGTGCCAGCAGCTTACGTTTCCCTAGCGGGAGCGAGACCCAGTACTTC.

This clonotype was observed many times. This chain joins TRBV28 and TRBJ2-7, with 7 positions matching TRBD2. Germline CDR1 reads MDHEN; CDR2 reads SYDVKM. The CDR3 is 13 amino acids. V lost 8 bases to trimming and J lost 4 bases; unmatched junction nucleotides: 8. CDR3 in DNA: TGTGCCAGCGGAATTACTAGCGAGTACGAGCAGTACTTC. Its translation: CASGITSEYEQYF.

This clonotype showed up just a few times. CDR3 sequence: CSAPTAADTQYF. CDR3 sequence (DNA): TGCAGTGCCCCGACAGCAGCGGATACGCAGTATTTT. V is TRBV20-1 and J is TRBJ2-3; TRBD1 might be the D (5 bases). Germline V CDR1 and CDR2: DFQATT, SNEGSKA (reference sequence). CDR3 size: 12 residues. Trimming shortened V by 6 bases and J by 6 bases, and 13 bases separated the two germline ends.

Many counts were recorded for this clonotype. The CDR3 loop reads CSVEDVRLAGLNEQFF. The CDR3 DNA sequence: TGCAGCGTTGAAGATGTGAGGCTAGCGGGACTAAATGAGCAGTTCTTC. The chain carries TRBV29-1 and TRBJ2-1; TRBD2 aligns across 9 bases. Per the germline V gene, CDR1 is SQVTM and CDR2 is ANQGSEA. Trimming removed 0 bases from V and 7 bases from J; junction bases left unmatched: 10. This CDR3 is built from 16 residues.

J is TRBJ2-5 and V is TRBV4-3; 8 positions match TRBD1. V was clipped by 0 bases and J by 5 bases; unmatched bases: 5. Germline-derived CDR1 and CDR2 are LGHNA and YSLEER. The CDR3 length is 15 residues. The CDR3 region is CASSQDRTGWETQYF. The CDR3, as DNA: TGCGCCAGCAGCCAAGACCGGACAGGGTGGGAGACCCAGTACTTC.

This clonotype was counted at least ten times. The chain links TRBV9 to TRBJ1-5, with D perhaps matching TRBD1 (5 bases). This CDR3 region has 13 residues. Germline V gene lookup returns CDR1 SGDLS and CDR2 YYNGEE. The germline V and J ends were trimmed by 9 bases and 2 bases, with 12 bases remaining between them. The chain's CDR3 is CANGGSRNQPQHF. The CDR3 region has the DNA TGTGCCAACGGGGGTAGTCGCAATCAGCCCCAGCATTTT. The whole variable domain, remainder taken from reference TRBV9 and TRBJ1-5, is DSGVTQTPKHLITATGQRVTLRCSPRSGDLSVYWYQQSLDQGLQFLIQYYNGEERAKGNILERFSAQQFPDLHSELNLSSLELGDSALYFCANGGSRNQPQHFGDGTRLSIL.

This clonotype has just a few counts. The chain couples TRBV5-1 to TRBJ1-4; D not certain. Trimming removed 2 bases from V and 8 bases from J, with 13 bases in between. Germline CDR1 SGHRS, CDR2 YFSETQ. The CDR3 consists of 14 residues. The DNA for the CDR3 is TGCGCCAGCAGCTTCTCTTCGGCAGCCGAAAAACTGTTTTTT. Its translation is CASSFSSAAEKLFF.

This clonotype has only a few counts. The chain employs TRBV11-2 and TRBJ2-7; TRBD1 matches at 7 bases. Germline V gene sequence: CDR1 SGHAT, CDR2 FQNNGV. CDR3 size: 16 residues. Unmatched junction bases numbered 11, after V lost 5 bases and J lost 1 base. As DNA, the CDR3 is TGTGCCAGCAGCGCGTCACAGGGGTCAGCATCCTACGAGCAGTACTTC. As protein: CASSASQGSASYEQYF. Together with reference TRBV11-2 and TRBJ2-7, the CDR3 gives the full variable domain: EAGVAQSPRYKIIEKRQSVAFWCNPISGHATLYWYQQILGQGPKLLIQFQNNGVVDDSQLPKDRFSAERLKGVDSTLKIQPAKLEDSAVYLCASSASQGSASYEQYFGPGTRLTVT.